This T cell receptor (beta chain) was identified during a study of T cell repertoires in cytomegalovirus infection. Study conclusions and caveats: Across the ex vivo response, the dominant clonotypes were HLA-C-restricted CMV-specific TCR beta clonotypes. Totalled public TCR beta family frequency picked out people who carried CMV plus the relevant HLA.

Via MiXCR, TCRdb re-called the reads, giving one row per CDR3 protein. The table shows roughly 720,000 distinct CDR3 sequences, with less than 40% occurring only once. With regard to this clonotype: Its antigen is unidentified.

The sequence came from a human donor in good health (CMV status not recorded). Some clones in this sample may be carry-over from other donors' samples. Sequences were obtained from PBMCs.

The CDR3 DNA is TGTGCCAGCAGTGAAGCGCTTGAGGGGGCGGCGGATGAAAAACTGTTTTTT. Its translation: CASSEALEGAADEKLFF. The gene calls are TRBV2 and TRBJ1-4, with 7 nucleotides matching TRBD1. The CDR3 runs 17 residues. Trimming took 0 bases from V and 6 from J; bases not matched to a gene: 10. CDR1 is SNHLY, CDR2 FYNNEI, per germline.